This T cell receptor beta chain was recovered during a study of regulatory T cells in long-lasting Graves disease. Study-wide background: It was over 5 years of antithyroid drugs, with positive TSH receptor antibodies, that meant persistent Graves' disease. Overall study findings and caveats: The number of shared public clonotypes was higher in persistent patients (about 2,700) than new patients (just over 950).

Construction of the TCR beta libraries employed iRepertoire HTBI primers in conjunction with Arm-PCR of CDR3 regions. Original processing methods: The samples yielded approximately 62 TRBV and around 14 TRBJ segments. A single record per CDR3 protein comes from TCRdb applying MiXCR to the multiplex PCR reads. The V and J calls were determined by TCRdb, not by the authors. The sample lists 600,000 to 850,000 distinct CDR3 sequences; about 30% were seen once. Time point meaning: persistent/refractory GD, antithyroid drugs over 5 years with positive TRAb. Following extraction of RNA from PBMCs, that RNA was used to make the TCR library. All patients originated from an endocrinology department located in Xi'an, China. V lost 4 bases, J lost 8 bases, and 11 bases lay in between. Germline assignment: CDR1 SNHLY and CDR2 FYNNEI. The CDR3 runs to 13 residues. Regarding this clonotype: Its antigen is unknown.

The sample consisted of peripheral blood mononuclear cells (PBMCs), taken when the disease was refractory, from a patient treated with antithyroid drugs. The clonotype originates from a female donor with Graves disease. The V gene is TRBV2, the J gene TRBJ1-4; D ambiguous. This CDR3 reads CASSVRGWEKLFF. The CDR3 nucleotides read TGTGCCAGCAGTGTTCGGGGTTGGGAAAAACTGTTTTTT.